This TCR beta chain came from a study of cytomegalovirus exposure and HLA in healthy donors. Study-wide findings and caveats: The productive fraction for most TCR beta V segments was about 87% or about 30% in an earlier analysis. Both high specificity and high sensitivity reportedly marked the classifier's diagnosis of cytomegalovirus status.

With regard to this clone: Its target is unknown.

The primer mix had 60 Vbeta and 13 Jbeta primers. Clones were sequenced by immunoSEQ multiplex PCR, and TCRdb holds only the in-frame ones, with some missing. The sample shows 63,000 or so clones, around 73% of them seen only once. Trimming cost V 7 bases and J 3 bases, with 8 bases left between them. Germline lookup yields CDR1 DFQATT and CDR2 SNEGSKA (reference sequence). The CDR3 runs to 11 residues. Sequences were obtained from PBMCs. The source of this sequence is a man aged 45-65 years in good health and CMV-seronegative. The V and J genes are TRBV20-1 and TRBJ2-3; D is unclear. The CDR3 DNA reads TGCAGTGGTCTATTTACAGATACGCAGTATTTT. This gives the protein CSGLFTDTQYF.